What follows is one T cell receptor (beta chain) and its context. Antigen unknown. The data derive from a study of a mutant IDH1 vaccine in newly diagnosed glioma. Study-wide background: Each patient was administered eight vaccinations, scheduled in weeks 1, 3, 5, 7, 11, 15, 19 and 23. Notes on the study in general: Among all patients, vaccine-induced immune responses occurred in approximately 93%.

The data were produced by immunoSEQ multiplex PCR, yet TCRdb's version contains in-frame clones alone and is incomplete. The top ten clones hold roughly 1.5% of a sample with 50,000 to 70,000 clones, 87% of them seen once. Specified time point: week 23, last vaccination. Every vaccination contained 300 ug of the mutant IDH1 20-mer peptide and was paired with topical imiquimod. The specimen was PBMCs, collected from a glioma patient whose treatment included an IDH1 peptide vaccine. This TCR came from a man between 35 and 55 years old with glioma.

CDR3 nucleotides: TGTGCCAGCACCCAGGACGCTAACTATGGCTACACCTTC. Its protein product is CASTQDANYGYTF. The chain carries TRBV7-2 and TRBJ1-2, with unresolved D. Germline values: CDR1 SGHTA, CDR2 FQGNSA. The CDR3 has 13 residues. V lost 7 bases and J lost 0, with 9 bases in between.